This T cell receptor (beta chain) originates from a study of response to subunit inactivated influenza vaccine. Concerning this clonotype: Its antigen is still unknown.

Study results and limitations: The authors suggested that few new T cells are recruited per seasonal influenza vaccination.

In germline, CDR1 is MGHRA, CDR2 YSYEKL. This CDR3 has 17 amino acids. Trimming took 0 bases from V and 3 from J; bases not matched to a gene: 8. Via MiXCR, TCRdb re-called the RT-PCR reads, giving one row per CDR3 protein. There are hundreds of thousands of distinct CDR3 sequences in the sample; about 18% occur only once, and 9.5% to 13% lies in the top ten. This receptor was identified in a man aged 45-65 years who received an inactivated influenza vaccine. The starting material was PBMCs from blood, obtained about 5 days after vaccination. The rearrangement links TRBV4-1 to TRBJ2-3; TRBD2 aligns across 8 bases. In DNA, the CDR3 is TGCGCCAGCAGCCAAGATCAGGGAGCGGGGGCGACAGATACGCAGTATTTT. As protein: CASSQDQGAGATDTQYF.